This TCR beta chain stems from a study of T-cell reconstitution after alpha-beta-depleted transplantation in children. Study-level results: Newly generated T cells supplied most T-cell counts and diversity one year post-transplant. By about two months after transplant, alpha-beta T cells reportedly arose from several hundred graft clones that had expanded.

This clonotype has more than one count but fewer than ten. The antigen is undetermined. The CDR3 has 15 residues. With 4 bases removed from V and 3 bases from J, the gap between germline ends came to 16 bases. Per germline, CDR1 LGHDT and CDR2 YNNKEL (reference sequence). Unique molecular identifiers were incorporated when the TCRbeta library was constructed. TCRdb recomputed calls from the PCR reads with MiXCR, one row per CDR3 protein. The data hold about 830,000 distinct CDR3 sequences, with 16% observed a single time. The sequence was collected from a male patient younger than 18 who had a stem cell transplant for acute lymphoblastic leukemia, so the T cells may come from the graft donor. The sample here was PBMCs, mostly from graft donor cells, taken 360 days after TCRalphabeta/CD19-depleted stem cell transplant. The J gene is TRBJ2-7, the V gene TRBV3-1; D call uncertain. Here the CDR3 DNA reads TGTGCCAGCAGCCCTCTTCTCGGGTCGGACTACGAGCAGTACTTC. This sequence encodes CASSPLLGSDYEQYF.